This T cell receptor beta chain stems from a study of cytomegalovirus exposure and HLA in healthy donors. The PCR had 60 Vbeta and 13 Jbeta primers. Here immunoSEQ multiplex PCR was the method, and the copy in TCRdb shows in-frame clones only, minus some. Seen here are 85,000 to 90,000 clones, 70% to 90% observed once, and the top ten hold about 2.5%. The sequenced sample consisted of PBMCs. The TCR originated in a man aged 18 to 35 in good health and CMV-seronegative.

CDR3 protein: CASSLVGTRGEQYF. The CDR3 nucleotides read TGTGCCAGCAGCTTAGTAGGGACACGGGGCGAGCAGTACTTC. J is TRBJ2-7 and V is TRBV7-9, with a tentative D call TRBD1 (6 bases). Germline CDR1 SEHNR, CDR2 FQNEAQ (reference sequence). CDR3 size: 14 residues. Deletions cut 1 base from V and 6 bases from J, with 13 bases between.